These T cell receptor beta chains were read from a single sample in a study of T-cell reconstitution after alpha-beta-depleted transplantation in children. TCRdb reanalysed the PCR reads using MiXCR and keeps one entry per CDR3 protein. The sample records around 180,000 distinct CDR3 sequences, around 10% being singletons. The starting material was PBMCs, obtained before TCRalphabeta/CD19-depleted stem cell transplant. The receptors derive from a boy between 2 and 10 years old with acute myeloid leukemia, due to receive a stem cell transplant. CDR3s include the opening cysteine and the closing phenylalanine or tryptophan. A D gene is named only where the DNA matches it firmly. Not every row has a clone size; where given, it reads once, few, many or a size class.

v_gene: TRBV12-3/TRBV12-4; d_gene: TRBD2; j_gene: TRBJ2-1; abundance: many; CDR3nt: TGTGCCAGCAACCCTAGCGGGGGGGCCAGGAGTGAGCAGTTCTTC; CDR3aa: CASNPSGGARSEQFF
v_gene: TRBV7-8; d_gene: NA; j_gene: TRBJ1-5; abundance: many; CDR3nt: TGTGCCAGCAGCCCGAAATCATGGACGGGGTTTTATCAGCCCCAGCATTTT; CDR3aa: CASSPKSWTGFYQPQHF
v_gene: TRBV5-1; d_gene: NA; j_gene: TRBJ1-4; abundance: many; CDR3nt: TGCGCCAGCAGGGAACGGCTGGGGACAACTAATGAAAAACTGTTTTTT; CDR3aa: CASRERLGTTNEKLFF
v_gene: TRBV28; d_gene: NA; j_gene: TRBJ1-4; abundance: many; CDR3nt: TGTGCCAGCAGTTCCCAGACAGTCGAAAAACTGTTTTTT; CDR3aa: CASSSQTVEKLFF
v_gene: TRBV12-3/TRBV12-4; d_gene: TRBD1; j_gene: TRBJ1-2; abundance: many; CDR3nt: TGTGCCAGCAGTGCCGCCGGGACAGGCTATGGCTACACCTTC; CDR3aa: CASSAAGTGYGYTF
v_gene: TRBV12-3/TRBV12-4; d_gene: TRBD1; j_gene: TRBJ2-3; abundance: many; CDR3nt: TGTGCCAGCAGTTTAGGGCTGGGACAGCACACAGATACGCAGTATTTT; CDR3aa: CASSLGLGQHTDTQYF
v_gene: TRBV18; d_gene: NA; j_gene: TRBJ1-4; abundance: many; CDR3nt: TGTGCCAGCTCACCACCCGAAGTGGCTAATGAAAAACTGTTTTTT; CDR3aa: CASSPPEVANEKLFF
v_gene: TRBV28; d_gene: NA; j_gene: TRBJ2-7; abundance: many; CDR3nt: TGTGCCAGCAGTGTTAGAGGAGTCCACGAGCAGTACTTC; CDR3aa: CASSVRGVHEQYF
v_gene: TRBV15; d_gene: TRBD2; j_gene: TRBJ2-5; abundance: many; CDR3nt: TGTGCCACCAGCAGAGATCGGGGGGGATCGGAGACCCAGTACTTC; CDR3aa: CATSRDRGGSETQYF
v_gene: TRBV20-1; d_gene: TRBD2; j_gene: TRBJ2-5; abundance: many; CDR3nt: TGCAGTGCCGTCCCGGGACTAGCGGAAGAGACCCAGTACTTC; CDR3aa: CSAVPGLAEETQYF
v_gene: TRBV5-1; d_gene: NA; j_gene: TRBJ1-3; abundance: many; CDR3nt: TGCGCCAGCAGCTTGGCCTACTCTGGAAACACCATATATTTT; CDR3aa: CASSLAYSGNTIYF
v_gene: TRBV25-1; d_gene: NA; j_gene: TRBJ2-7; abundance: NA; CDR3nt: TGTGCCAGCAGTGTATCATGGGGCTACGAGCAGTACTTC; CDR3aa: CASSVSWGYEQYF
v_gene: TRBV5-1; d_gene: TRBD2; j_gene: TRBJ2-1; abundance: many; CDR3nt: TGCGCCAGCAGCTTGGTCGGGGGGGGCTCCTACAATGAGCAGTTCTTC; CDR3aa: CASSLVGGGSYNEQFF
v_gene: TRBV30; d_gene: NA; j_gene: TRBJ2-5; abundance: few; CDR3nt: TGTGCCTGGAGTGTAAATGTGAGGTTGAGGGAGACCCAGTACTTC; CDR3aa: CAWSVNVRLRETQYF
v_gene: TRBV4-1; d_gene: TRBD2; j_gene: TRBJ2-5; abundance: many; CDR3nt: TGCGCCAGCAGCCGCACATCATGGGGGGGGCAAGAGACCCAGTACTTC; CDR3aa: CASSRTSWGGQETQYF
v_gene: TRBV7-9; d_gene: NA; j_gene: TRBJ1-1; abundance: many; CDR3nt: TGTGCCAGCAGCTTTCCTTCGGAGAACACTGAAGCTTTCTTT; CDR3aa: CASSFPSENTEAFF
v_gene: TRBV7-6; d_gene: NA; j_gene: TRBJ2-3; abundance: few; CDR3nt: TGTGCCAGCAGCTTAGAAATGCCGGGGTCAGATACGCAGTATTTT; CDR3aa: CASSLEMPGSDTQYF
v_gene: TRBV12-3/TRBV12-4; d_gene: NA; j_gene: TRBJ2-2; abundance: many; CDR3nt: TGTGCCAGCATCCGACACGCCACCGGGGAGCTGTTTTTT; CDR3aa: CASIRHATGELFF
v_gene: TRBV5-4; d_gene: TRBD2; j_gene: TRBJ2-2; abundance: many; CDR3nt: TGTGCCAGCAGCTTGGAAGGGACTAGCGGGAGCGGGGACACCGGGGAGCTGTTTTTT; CDR3aa: CASSLEGTSGSGDTGELFF
v_gene: TRBV7-9; d_gene: NA; j_gene: TRBJ1-1; abundance: many; CDR3nt: TGTGCCAGCAGCTTAGTGCCCCGGAACACTGAAGCTTTCTTT; CDR3aa: CASSLVPRNTEAFF
v_gene: TRBV2; d_gene: NA; j_gene: TRBJ2-5; abundance: few; CDR3nt: TGTGCCAGCAATTGGGACAGCCACCCCGGGGGGGAGACCCAGTACTTC; CDR3aa: CASNWDSHPGGETQYF
v_gene: TRBV7-9; d_gene: NA; j_gene: TRBJ2-6; abundance: few; CDR3nt: TGTGCCAGCAGCTTAATCTTGGGGGCTGGGGCCAACGTCCTGACTTTC; CDR3aa: CASSLILGAGANVLTF
v_gene: TRBV20-1; d_gene: NA; j_gene: TRBJ1-1; abundance: many; CDR3nt: TGCAGTGCTAGAGACTTCCCGGCGAACACTGAAGCTTTCTTT; CDR3aa: CSARDFPANTEAFF
v_gene: TRBV3-1; d_gene: NA; j_gene: TRBJ2-1; abundance: NA; CDR3nt: TGTGCCAGCAGCCAGCAGGGACCGAACAATGAGCAGTTCTTC; CDR3aa: CASSQQGPNNEQFF
v_gene: TRBV12-3/TRBV12-4; d_gene: TRBD2; j_gene: TRBJ2-1; abundance: many; CDR3nt: TGTGCCAGCAGTTTGGGGGGGGAACCTCGGGTCAATGAGCAGTTCTTC; CDR3aa: CASSLGGEPRVNEQFF
v_gene: TRBV7-6; d_gene: TRBD2; j_gene: TRBJ2-1; abundance: many; CDR3nt: TGTGCCAGCAGCCCGGGACTAGGAAATGAGCAGTTCTTC; CDR3aa: CASSPGLGNEQFF
v_gene: TRBV6-5; d_gene: TRBD1; j_gene: TRBJ1-1; abundance: many; CDR3nt: TGTGCCAGCAGTTACGAGACAGGGAGGTACACTGAAGCTTTCTTT; CDR3aa: CASSYETGRYTEAFF
v_gene: TRBV6-1; d_gene: NA; j_gene: TRBJ2-3; abundance: many; CDR3nt: TGTGCCAGCAGTGTTCTTTTCACAGATACGCAGTATTTT; CDR3aa: CASSVLFTDTQYF
v_gene: TRBV3-1; d_gene: TRBD2; j_gene: TRBJ2-3; abundance: many; CDR3nt: TGTGCCAGCAGCCAAAGAGCGGGGCTAGCTCCAGATACGCAGTATTTT; CDR3aa: CASSQRAGLAPDTQYF
v_gene: TRBV19; d_gene: TRBD2; j_gene: TRBJ2-1; abundance: few; CDR3nt: TGTGCCAGTAGGCGGAGGTCGCGGGGGAGCTCCTACAATGAGCAGTTCTTC; CDR3aa: CASRRRSRGSSYNEQFF
v_gene: TRBV10-3; d_gene: TRBD2; j_gene: TRBJ2-3; abundance: many; CDR3nt: TGTGCCATCAGTGAGTCGATCAGCGGGAGGGCTAGCACAGATACGCAGTATTTT; CDR3aa: CAISESISGRASTDTQYF
v_gene: TRBV27; d_gene: NA; j_gene: TRBJ2-2; abundance: many; CDR3nt: TGTGCCAGCAGTTTTACGAAGGCCGGGGAGCTGTTTTTT; CDR3aa: CASSFTKAGELFF
v_gene: TRBV11-2; d_gene: NA; j_gene: TRBJ2-1; abundance: many; CDR3nt: TGTGCCAGCAGTCCCGGGACGGGCTACAATGAGCAGTTCTTC; CDR3aa: CASSPGTGYNEQFF
v_gene: TRBV6-4; d_gene: TRBD1; j_gene: TRBJ2-3; abundance: many; CDR3nt: TGTGCCAGCCGGGACAGGGAGTCAGATACGCAGTATTTT; CDR3aa: CASRDRESDTQYF
v_gene: TRBV7-3; d_gene: TRBD1; j_gene: TRBJ1-2; abundance: NA; CDR3nt: TGTGCCAGCAGCCCTGGACAGGGGGCGGTTCGTTCCTTC; CDR3aa: CASSPGQGAVRSF
v_gene: TRBV27; d_gene: NA; j_gene: TRBJ2-7; abundance: many; CDR3nt: TGTGCCAGCAGTTTGGGCAGTGCACGCTACGAGCAGTACTTC; CDR3aa: CASSLGSARYEQYF
v_gene: TRBV6-5; d_gene: TRBD1; j_gene: TRBJ1-5; abundance: many; CDR3nt: TGTGCCAGCAGGAGAGGGGGCACGGGCAATCAGCCCCAGCATTTT; CDR3aa: CASRRGGTGNQPQHF
v_gene: TRBV4-2; d_gene: TRBD2; j_gene: TRBJ2-3; abundance: NA; CDR3nt: TGTGCCAGCAGCCAAGGGGAGAGCGGGGGGCGAGATACGCAGTATTTT; CDR3aa: CASSQGESGGRDTQYF
v_gene: TRBV19; d_gene: NA; j_gene: TRBJ1-5; abundance: NA; CDR3nt: TGTGCCAGTAGTATCGACAGTGGAAGGGTTTATAGCAATCAGCCCCAGCATTTT; CDR3aa: CASSIDSGRVYSNQPQHF
v_gene: TRBV5-1; d_gene: TRBD2; j_gene: TRBJ2-4; abundance: many; CDR3nt: TGCGCCAGCAGCTTGGAGCTAGCGGGAGGGCCAGGAAACATTCAGTACTTC; CDR3aa: CASSLELAGGPGNIQYF
v_gene: TRBV10-1; d_gene: NA; j_gene: TRBJ2-1; abundance: many; CDR3nt: TGCGCCAGCAGTGAAGGGGACCCCTACAATGAGCAGTTCTTC; CDR3aa: CASSEGDPYNEQFF
v_gene: TRBV20-1; d_gene: NA; j_gene: TRBJ1-3; abundance: many; CDR3nt: TGCAGTGCTAGGACCTCTGGAAACACCATATATTTT; CDR3aa: CSARTSGNTIYF
v_gene: TRBV19; d_gene: NA; j_gene: TRBJ2-6; abundance: NA; CDR3nt: TGTGCCAGTAGTATTCGACACAGGATAGAATCTGGGGCCAACGTCCTGACTTTC; CDR3aa: CASSIRHRIESGANVLTF
v_gene: TRBV9; d_gene: NA; j_gene: TRBJ2-7; abundance: many; CDR3nt: TGTGCCAGCAGCGTAGATCCAACAAGAAACTCCTACGAGCAGTACTTC; CDR3aa: CASSVDPTRNSYEQYF
v_gene: TRBV3-1; d_gene: NA; j_gene: TRBJ1-4; abundance: few; CDR3nt: TGTGCCAGCAGCTTCAGCACGGGGCCTGAAAAACTGTTTTTT; CDR3aa: CASSFSTGPEKLFF
v_gene: TRBV20-1; d_gene: TRBD2; j_gene: TRBJ2-3; abundance: many; CDR3nt: TGCAGTGCCAGGAGTATACTAGCGGGAGAGGGGACAGATACGCAGTATTTT; CDR3aa: CSARSILAGEGTDTQYF
v_gene: TRBV20-1; d_gene: TRBD2; j_gene: TRBJ2-2; abundance: NA; CDR3nt: TGCAGTGCCGCCCCACTAGCGGGAGGGGACACCGGGGAGCTGTTTTTT; CDR3aa: CSAAPLAGGDTGELFF
v_gene: TRBV20-1; d_gene: TRBD2; j_gene: TRBJ2-1; abundance: many; CDR3nt: TGCAGTGCCCCGGGACTAGCGGGAGGGTATGAGCAGTTCTTC; CDR3aa: CSAPGLAGGYEQFF